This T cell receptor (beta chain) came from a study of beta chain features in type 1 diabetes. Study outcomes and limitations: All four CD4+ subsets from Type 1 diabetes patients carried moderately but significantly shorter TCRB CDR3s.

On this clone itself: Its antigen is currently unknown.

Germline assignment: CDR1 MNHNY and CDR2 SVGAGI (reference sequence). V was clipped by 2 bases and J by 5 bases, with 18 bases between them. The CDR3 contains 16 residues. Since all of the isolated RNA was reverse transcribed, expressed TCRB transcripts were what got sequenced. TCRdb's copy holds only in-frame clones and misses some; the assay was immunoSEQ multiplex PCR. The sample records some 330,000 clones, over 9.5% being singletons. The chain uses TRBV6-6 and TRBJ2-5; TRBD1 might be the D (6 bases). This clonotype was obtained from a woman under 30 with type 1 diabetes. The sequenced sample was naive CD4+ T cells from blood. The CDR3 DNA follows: TGTGCCAGCAGTTACCCGTCAAACAGGGTATCGGAGACCCAGTACTTC. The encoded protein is CASSYPSNRVSETQYF.